This T cell receptor (beta chain) was profiled in a study of T cell changes during pregnancy in multiple sclerosis (dated by TCRdb to the late 2010s). Broadly, across the study: Changes in the T cell repertoire over the course of pregnancy were examined in this study in women with multiple sclerosis.

As regards this clone: Its cognate antigen has yet to be identified. Base qualities are not recorded, but no much larger clone differs from it by a single base.

The receptor library was made with the immunoSEQ multiplex PCR assay. TCRdb carries this immuneACCESS record with in-frame sequences only. Its versions omit some clonotypes, under half of them owing to an unresolved V gene in the studies checked, with the rest unexplained. This sample lists around 36,000 clones; over 75% were detected once. Clones ranked in the top ten supply about 7.8% of the sample. Sequences were derived from CD8+ T cells from peripheral blood mononuclear cells, sampled before pregnancy. This receptor was obtained from a female donor with multiple sclerosis, enrolled in a pregnancy study.

CDR3 protein: CASSILAGGPNEQFF. The sequenced DNA is TGTGCCAGTAGTATCCTAGCGGGAGGGCCGAATGAGCAGTTCTTC. This chain is built from TRBV19 and TRBJ2-1; the central 12 bases match TRBD2. Including the terminal cysteine and phenylalanine, the CDR3 comprises 15 residues. The sequence is cut down to CDR3 DNA, 45 bases in frame from base 1. V and J are trimmed by 3 bases and 7 bases, and the gene matches miss 4 bases of the junction. In the germline V gene (reference sequence), CDR1 corresponds to LNHDA and CDR2 to SQIVND.